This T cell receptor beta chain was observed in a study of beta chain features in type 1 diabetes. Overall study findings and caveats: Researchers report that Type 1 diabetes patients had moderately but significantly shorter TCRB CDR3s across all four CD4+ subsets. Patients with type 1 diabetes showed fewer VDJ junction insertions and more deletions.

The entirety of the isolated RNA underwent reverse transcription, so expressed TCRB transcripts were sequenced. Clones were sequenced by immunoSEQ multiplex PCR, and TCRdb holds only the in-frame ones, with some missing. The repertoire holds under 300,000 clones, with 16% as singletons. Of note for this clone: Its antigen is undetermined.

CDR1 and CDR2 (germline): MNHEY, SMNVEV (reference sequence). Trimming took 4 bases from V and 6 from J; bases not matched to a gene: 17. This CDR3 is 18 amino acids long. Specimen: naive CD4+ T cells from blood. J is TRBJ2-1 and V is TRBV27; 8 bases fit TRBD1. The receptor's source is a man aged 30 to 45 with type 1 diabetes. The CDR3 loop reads CASSSAPYRTGKSNEQFF. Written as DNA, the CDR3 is TGTGCCAGCAGTTCCGCGCCATACAGGACAGGGAAGTCCAATGAGCAGTTCTTC.